This T cell receptor beta chain was identified during a study of blood T cell repertoires in COVID-19. The assay was immunoSEQ multiplex PCR, and TCRdb's table has in-frame clones only and misses some. Altogether roughly 180,000 clones are present, approximately 80% being singletons, with the ten largest covering roughly 6.3%. The CDR3 has 15 amino acids. V was shortened by 1 base and J by 11 bases, with 17 bases between the two germline ends. Per the germline V gene, CDR1 is MNHNS and CDR2 is SASEGT. The chain is built from TRBV6-1 and TRBJ1-4; a weak D match, TRBD1 (6 bases). Input material: peripheral blood. The TCR comes from a human donor in a cohort sampled during active COVID-19. DNA for the CDR3: TGTGCCAGCAGTGAAGGACAGGACCTACCACTGAAACTGTTTTTT. This gives the protein CASSEGQDLPLKLFF.